Sequencing of this T cell receptor beta chain was carried out in a study of T cell responses to AZD1222 COVID-19 vaccine. The CDR3 has 17 residues. The germline gives CDR1 ENHRY, CDR2 SYGVKD. With 4 bases removed from V and 0 bases from J, the gap between germline ends came to 16 bases. Profiled with immunoSEQ multiplex PCR; TCRdb holds only in-frame clones, not every one. The top ten hold 20% to 30% of the sample, which has about 180,000 clones, roughly 91% seen once. The V gene is TRBV10-3, the J gene TRBJ1-5; D is undetermined. The material was peripheral blood, obtained 28 days after the second AZD1222 dose. This clonotype originated in an adult who received the AZD1222 COVID-19 vaccine. CDR3 sequence (DNA): TGTGCCATCAGTGCAGTCCGTGATTCTAATAGCAATCAGCCCCAGCATTTT. This gives the protein CAISAVRDSNSNQPQHF.